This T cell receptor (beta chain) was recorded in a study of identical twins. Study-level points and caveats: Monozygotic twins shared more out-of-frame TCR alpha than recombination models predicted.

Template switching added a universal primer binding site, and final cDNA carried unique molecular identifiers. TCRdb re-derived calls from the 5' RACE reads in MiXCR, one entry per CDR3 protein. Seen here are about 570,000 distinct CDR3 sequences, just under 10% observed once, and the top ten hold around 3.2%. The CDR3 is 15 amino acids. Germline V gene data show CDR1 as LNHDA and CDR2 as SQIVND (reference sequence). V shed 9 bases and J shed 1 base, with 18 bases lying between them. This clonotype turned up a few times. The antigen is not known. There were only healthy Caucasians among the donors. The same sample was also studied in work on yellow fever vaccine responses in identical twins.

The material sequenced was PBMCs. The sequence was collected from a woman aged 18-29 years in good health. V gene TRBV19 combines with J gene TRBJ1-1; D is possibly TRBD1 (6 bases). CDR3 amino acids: CASRRTRDKNTEAFF. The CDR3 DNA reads TGTGCCAGCCGGAGGACTAGGGACAAGAACACTGAAGCTTTCTTT.